The clone carrying this T cell receptor beta chain was detected a few times. The sample originates from a study of tumor-infiltrating lymphocytes in primary liver carcinoma. Study-level information: Samples had roughly 3.65 to 8 million productive TCRbeta reads, comparable between tissue types.

Extraction of RNA together with DNA used 20-30 mg of unsorted bulk tissue. Synthesis of TCR beta cDNA was carried out from about 540 ng total RNA with a constant-region primer. The TCR beta library was amplified through three nested multiplex PCR rounds in a modified ARM-PCR procedure. TCRdb fed the multiplex PCR reads into MiXCR, producing one record per CDR3 protein. Of approximately 190,000 distinct CDR3 sequences in the sample, 70% to 90% are singletons; the top ten hold 15% to 20%. The sequencing input was tumor tissue from primary liver carcinoma. The origin of this receptor is a man aged 40-49 years with primary liver carcinoma and hepatitis B virus infection.

The CDR3 region has the DNA TGCGCCAGCAGCAGTCGGACAGGGAATTTTGCCGAGCAGTACTTC. It translates to CASSSRTGNFAEQYF. The rearrangement uses TRBV5-1 and TRBJ2-7, with 8 bases matching TRBD1. The CDR3 spans 15 residues. CDR1 is SGHRS, CDR2 YFSETQ, per germline. V gave up 4 bases and J gave up 6 bases; unmatched junction bases: 12.